This T cell receptor beta chain comes out of a study of response to subunit inactivated influenza vaccine. This CDR3 is 15 amino acids long. J gave up 5 bases and V 6 bases, and 12 bases lay outside the gene matches. Germline V gene sequence: CDR1 MNHNS, CDR2 SASEGT. Comments on this clonotype: The antigen is undetermined.

TCRdb recomputed calls from the RT-PCR reads with MiXCR, one row per CDR3 protein. Among 550,000 to 800,000 distinct CDR3 sequences, around 13% were seen once, and the ten largest hold 6% to 8%. The study, taken as a whole, reports: Authors proposed each seasonal influenza vaccination draws in few new T cells.

This chain links TRBV6-1 with TRBJ1-2, with TRBD1 matching over 7 bases. The sequence derives from a man aged 45-60 years who received an inactivated influenza vaccine. This sample comprised PBMCs from blood, obtained approximately 15 days before vaccination. CDR3 sequence (DNA): TGTGCCAGCAGGCCTTCCGGGACAGCTATATATGGCTACACCTTC. It translates to CASRPSGTAIYGYTF.